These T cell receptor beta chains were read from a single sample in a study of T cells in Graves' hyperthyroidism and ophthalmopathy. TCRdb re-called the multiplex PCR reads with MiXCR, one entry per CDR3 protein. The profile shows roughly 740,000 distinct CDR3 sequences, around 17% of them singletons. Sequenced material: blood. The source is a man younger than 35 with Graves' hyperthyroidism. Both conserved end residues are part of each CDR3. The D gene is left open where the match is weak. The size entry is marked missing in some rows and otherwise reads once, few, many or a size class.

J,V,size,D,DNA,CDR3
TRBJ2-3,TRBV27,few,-,TGTGCCAGCAGGGGACTCAGCACAGATACGCAGTATTTT,CASRGLSTDTQYF
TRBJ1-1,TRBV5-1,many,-,TGCGCCAGCAGCTCCCTTTTCGGAACCATGAACACTGAAGCTTTCTTT,CASSSLFGTMNTEAFF
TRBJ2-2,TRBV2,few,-,TGTGCCAGCAACCGAGGGCCGAACACCGGGGAGCTGTTTTTT,CASNRGPNTGELFF
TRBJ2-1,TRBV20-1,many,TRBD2,TGCAGTGCTCGGACTAGCGGGAGGGGTGAGCAGTTCTTC,CSARTSGRGEQFF
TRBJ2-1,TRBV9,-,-,TGTGCCAGCAGCGTAGACGGCAGGGGGAGGAGGAGCTCCTACAATGAGCAGTTCTTC,CASSVDGRGRRSSYNEQFF
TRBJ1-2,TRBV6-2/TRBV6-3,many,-,TGTGCCAGCAGCCGTCAGGGGTATGAGGGCTACACCTTC,CASSRQGYEGYTF
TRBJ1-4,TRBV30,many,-,TGTGCCCTTCGGAAAGGGGGAATTAATGAAAAACTGTTTTTT,CALRKGGINEKLFF
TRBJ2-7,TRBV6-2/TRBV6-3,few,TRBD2,TGTGCCAGCAGTCCCCTGGGACTAGCGGGAGGGGCCGAGCAGTACTTC,CASSPLGLAGGAEQYF
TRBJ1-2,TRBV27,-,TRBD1,TGTGCCAGCAGTTTTATAGGAGGGGGCGAGAATGGCTACACCTTC,CASSFIGGGENGYTF
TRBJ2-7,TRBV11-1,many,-,TGTGCCAGCAGCTTAGAGGGAATGGCAGGAGAACTAAGGGAGCAGTACTTC,CASSLEGMAGELREQYF
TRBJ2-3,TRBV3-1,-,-,TGTGCCAGCAGCCAAGATCAGCGGGTATCTACAGATACGCAGTATTTT,CASSQDQRVSTDTQYF